This is a list of T cell receptor beta chains from one sample in a study of cytomegalovirus exposure and HLA in healthy donors. The table came from immunoSEQ multiplex PCR; TCRdb's copy has only in-frame clones and leaves some out. The sample shows 200,000 or so clones, about 80% of them seen only once. The sample was PBMCs. The receptor source for this set is a man aged 40-49 years in good health and CMV-seronegative. CDR3s include the opening cysteine and the closing phenylalanine or tryptophan. Each record gives: J gene, V gene, CDR3 protein.

TRBJ1-3 TRBV6-6 CASRITGGSGNTIYF
TRBJ2-4 TRBV6-6 CASQGVAGIKNIQYF
TRBJ2-7 TRBV29-1 CSVVPSGRAGAYEQYF
TRBJ2-5 TRBV28 CASSAAVSAVQETQYF
TRBJ2-5 TRBV4-1 CASSQLGETQYF
TRBJ2-1 TRBV30 CAWSAGERSEQFF
TRBJ2-1 TRBV19 CASSTTGSGQFF
TRBJ2-7 TRBV5-4 CASRDRAGGDEQYF
TRBJ1-2 TRBV10-3 CAIMSNYGYTF
TRBJ1-1 TRBV5-1 CASSLEAGGILWTEAFF
TRBJ2-5 TRBV5-1 CASSLGQGVETQYF
TRBJ2-7 TRBV7-9 CASPREAYEQYF
TRBJ1-2 TRBV4-1 CASSQRSRGLSYGYTF
TRBJ2-3 TRBV9 CASKGSETDTQYF
TRBJ1-4 TRBV7-6 CASSPGQGGIEKLFF
TRBJ1-1 TRBV4-2 CASSPRQDTTEAFF
TRBJ2-7 TRBV5-1 CASSLGVQGGYEQYF
TRBJ2-7 TRBV5-1 CASSFHPTSGYEQYF
TRBJ1-5 TRBV15 CATSTWDRERNQPQHF
TRBJ2-3 TRBV6-1 CASRSGSRGDTQYF
TRBJ1-1 TRBV13 CASSLSGTGDTEAFF
TRBJ2-1 TRBV5-4 CASSLAELAEQFF
TRBJ2-2 TRBV5-1 CASRRGQGANTGELFF
TRBJ2-7 TRBV30 CAWRRTSGFYEQYF